Listed here is a single T cell receptor beta chain. Vbeta (60) and Jbeta (13) primers were used in the PCR. Clones were read by immunoSEQ multiplex PCR, and TCRdb kept only the in-frame ones, dropping some. This repertoire shows about 160,000 clones, around 77% found once; its top ten account for roughly 3.5%. Trimming removed 2 bases from V and 9 bases from J, with 11 bases in between. The CDR3 has 13 amino acids. Per the germline V gene, CDR1 is MNHEY and CDR2 is SMNVEV (reference sequence). The data derive from a study of cytomegalovirus exposure and HLA in healthy donors. This receptor was taken from a man aged 30 to 45 in good health and CMV-seropositive. Sequencing used PBMCs. The chain couples TRBV27 to TRBJ2-1; D is undetermined. The CDR3 sequence is CASSLSLGGEQFF. The CDR3 DNA reads TGTGCCAGCAGTTTAAGCCTAGGCGGTGAGCAGTTCTTC.